The sequence of this T cell receptor beta chain was determined in a study of siplizumab effects on memory and regulatory T cells. CDR3 length equals 17 residues. V shed 6 bases and J 8 bases; nucleotides not matched to a gene: 21. Germline V gene lookup returns CDR1 SQVTM and CDR2 ANQGSEA. Some clones are missing from TCRdb's copy, which holds only in-frame ones; the method was immunoSEQ multiplex PCR. Of roughly 60,000 clones listed, more than 85% are singletons. This TCR derives from a human donor in good health. The sequencing sample was made of CD8+ T cells sorted from blood. The chain links TRBV29-1 to TRBJ2-1; 8 bases are shared with TRBD2. The CDR3 nucleotides are TGCAGCGTGGGGGGGACCATGAGAGCGGGAGTATACTATGAGCAGTTCTTC. This translates into CSVGGTMRAGVYYEQFF.